This is a list of T cell receptor beta chains from one sample in a study of shared clonotypes between healthy human individuals. Profiled with immunoSEQ multiplex PCR; TCRdb holds only in-frame clones, not every one. The sample gives about 1.5 million clones, roughly 97% of which show up once; about 1% is in the top ten. The sample was naive CD4+ T cells sorted from blood. The receptor set was obtained from a man aged 25 to 40 in good health. Each CDR3 is given with its conserved first and last residue.

v_call | cdr3_length | cdr3_aa
TRBV18 | 15 | CASSPPSTGPNEQYF
TRBV29-1 | 13 | CSVMGQEGNEQYF
TRBV15 | 13 | CATSSIPGSEQYF
TRBV5-6 | 13 | CASSSTDGGSQYF
TRBV27 | 13 | CASSLVGLGEQYF
TRBV9 | 15 | CASSASGSRYNEQFF
TRBV21-1 | 12 | CASSKDSYGYTF
TRBV7-6 | 14 | CASSSRTRPGAQYF
TRBV7-8 | 14 | CASRLAGVQYEQYF
TRBV11-2 | 16 | CASSLVPSGRTGEQYF
TRBV27 | 16 | CASSLSGTFSGNTIYF
TRBV18 | 16 | CASSLREFATNEKLFF
TRBV19 | 11 | CATASTDTQYF
TRBV9 | 14 | CASSVGGRNTEAFF
TRBV5-6 | 16 | CASSLLGGTTNTEAFF
TRBV2 | 13 | CASSGDEGIGKFF
TRBV6-5 | 13 | CASSSPGVYEQYF
TRBV18 | 15 | CASSPGTGRLEKLFF
TRBV28 | 14 | CASSSLGLSETQYF
TRBV19 | 15 | CASNFGGSMNTEAFF
TRBV6-6 | 14 | CASSSLRENEKLFF
TRBV18 | 16 | CASSPIPGQVGYGYTF
TRBV18 | 15 | CASSPPGLAEDTQYF
TRBV7-6 | 14 | CASNTGGLGETQYF
TRBV7-8 | 14 | CASSFIGKEDRQNF
TRBV11-2 | 15 | CASSLEAGGSYEQYF
TRBV27 | 17 | CASSRTGGFLREETQYF
TRBV28 | 13 | CASSLSSRRGYTF
TRBV5-8 | 13 | CATATGSFYEQYF
TRBV10-3 | 16 | CAISESGFGSGTEAFF
TRBV7-6 | 16 | CASSLTGILGAYEQYF
TRBV20-1 | 11 | CSARGSYEQYF
TRBV6-1 | 16 | CASSEGQTVPAYEQYF
TRBV2 | 18 | CASSAPGQGGPSSYEQYF
TRBV25-1 | 14 | CASSAVTPPRELFF
TRBV10-1 | 14 | CASSEWGRTNTQYF
TRBV29-1 | 14 | CSVVPGQDQETQYF
TRBV5-4 | 16 | CASSLAAGGMNTEAFF
TRBV5-1 | 14 | CASSIRTGVAEQYF
TRBV2 | 16 | CATQGWREVNGNTIYF